One sample yielded the 25 T cell receptor beta chains listed below, sequenced in a study of blood T cells in healthy people across ages. The authors ran a second PCR of roughly 6 to 12 cycles using a sample-barcoded 5' primer and a J-beta primer mix. MiXCR, applied by TCRdb to the 5' RACE reads, yields one record per CDR3 protein. Of about a million distinct CDR3 sequences listed, roughly 48% are singletons. Sequences were obtained from blood. These receptors were taken from a man aged 25 to 40 in good health.

This clonotype has only one observation. The chain employs TRBV4-2 and TRBJ2-5; TRBD1 aligns across 8 bases. Looked up from germline, CDR1 is LGHNA and CDR2 is YNFKEQ. This CDR3 has 19 residues. V was clipped by 0 bases and J by 5 bases; unmatched bases: 17. CDR3 loop: CASSQDLSPRGLGGETQYF. The DNA for the CDR3 is TGTGCCAGCAGCCAAGATCTTTCCCCCAGGGGGCTCGGAGGGGAGACCCAGTACTTC.

The chain has TRBV7-2 and TRBJ2-7; unclear D gene. The CDR3 is 14 residues long. CDR1 and CDR2 from the germline V gene are SGHTA and FQGNSA. Between the trimmed V and J ends, which lost 7 bases and 2 bases, there was a span of 15 bases. CDR3 residues: CASTLGRSTYEQYF. The CDR3 DNA sequence: TGTGCCAGCACCCTAGGGCGGTCAACCTACGAGCAGTACTTC.

This clonotype appeared a few times. The V gene is TRBV6-5, the J gene TRBJ2-5, with D unresolved. Near its end, the DNA agrees better with TRBJ2-7, so the J call may be wrong. Germline V CDR1 and CDR2: MNHEY, SVGAGI. There are 14 residues in the CDR3. In nucleotides, the CDR3 is TGTGCCAGCAGTTTGGGGATGACCGGCAACGAGCAGTACTTC. Amino acid sequence: CASSLGMTGNEQYF.

V and J are TRBV11-3 and TRBJ2-1, with D possibly called TRBD1 or TRBD2 (5 bases each). Trimming left V 4 bases short and J 5 bases short, with 15 bases between. The CDR3 has 15 amino acids. The germline V gene encodes CDR1 SGHNT and CDR2 YENEEA. This CDR3 is CASSSRGRGNNEQFF. The DNA of the CDR3 is TGTGCCAGCAGCTCCCGGGGTAGGGGAAACAATGAGCAGTTCTTC.

This clonotype was counted once. V gene TRBV7-2 combines with J gene TRBJ2-4; TRBD1 agrees at 7 bases. The end of the DNA fits TRBJ2-5 better, so the J call may be wrong. Looked up from germline, CDR1 is SGHTA and CDR2 is FQGNSA. This CDR3 has 14 residues. The DNA for the CDR3 is TGTGCCAGCAGCTTATTGAGGGGGCAGGAGACCCAGTACTTC. Residues: CASSLLRGQETQYF.

The chain couples TRBV12-3 or TRBV12-4 to TRBJ2-7; 10 bases are shared with TRBD1. The V gene end was trimmed by 6 bases and the J gene end by 2 bases; junction bases not matched to a gene: 10. The CDR3 has 16 residues. The CDR3 bases are TGTGCCAGCAGCAGGATAACGGGACAGGGGACCTACGAGCAGTACTTC. Translation gives CASSRITGQGTYEQYF.

This chain's CDR3 is CASNRNGYQETQYF. The CDR3 nucleotides are TGTGCCAGCAACCGAAACGGGTACCAAGAGACCCAGTACTTC. The chain links TRBV7-2 to TRBJ2-5; no firm D call. Looked up from germline, CDR1 is SGHTA and CDR2 is FQGNSA. The CDR3 totals 14 residues. Trimming stripped 7 bases from V and 0 bases from J, with 12 bases between.

The CDR3 spells CASSSPGTGVTYEQYF. The CDR3 DNA reads TGTGCCAGCAGTTCGCCAGGGACAGGGGTTACCTACGAGCAGTACTTC. The chain links TRBV28 to TRBJ2-4; TRBD1 agrees at 10 bases. The better agreement between TRBJ2-7 and the DNA end casts doubt on the J call. Looked up from germline, CDR1 is MDHEN and CDR2 is SYDVKM. This CDR3 is 16 amino acids long.

The V call is TRBV6-1, the J call TRBJ1-5; D not certain. Per germline, CDR1 MNHNS and CDR2 SASEGT. There are 12 residues in the CDR3. The V end lost 5 bases, the J end lost 9 bases, and 11 bases lay between the germline ends. This CDR3 is CASSTDPWPQHF. The CDR3 nucleotides are TGTGCCAGCAGTACGGACCCTTGGCCCCAGCATTTT.

The V and J genes are TRBV29-1 and TRBJ2-7; a possible D gene is TRBD2 (6 bases). The CDR3 has 14 amino acids. Germline V lookup: CDR1 SQVTM, CDR2 ANQGSEA. Trimming removed 0 bases from V and 3 bases from J, with 12 bases in between. The CDR3 DNA reads TGCAGCGTTGAAGACCGCGCGGAGGGCTACGAGCAGTACTTC. It specifies CSVEDRAEGYEQYF.

The chain employs TRBV24-1 and TRBJ2-3; TRBD2 aligns across 7 bases. Germline V lookup: CDR1 KGHDR, CDR2 SFDVKD. V lost 3 bases and J lost 6; bases outside the gene matches: 8. The CDR3 is made up of 15 amino acids. The CDR3 protein is CATSDPTSAHDTQYF. In nucleotides, the CDR3 is TGTGCCACCAGTGATCCAACTAGCGCTCACGATACGCAGTATTTT.

The chain couples TRBV18 to TRBJ1-1; 8 bases align to TRBD1. The CDR3 is made up of 16 amino acids. The germline CDR1 and CDR2 sequences are KGHSH and LQKENI. The V gene end was trimmed by 3 bases and the J gene end by 5 bases; junction bases not matched to a gene: 11. Written as DNA, the CDR3 is TGTGCCAGCTCACCCCTGGACAGGGTGGGAGGGACTGAAGCTTTCTTT. It codes for CASSPLDRVGGTEAFF.

This clonotype was seen only a few times. The rearrangement links TRBV9 to TRBJ2-1, with D unresolved. CDR1 and CDR2 (germline): SGDLS, YYNGEE. This CDR3 spans 15 amino acids. The V and J ends lost 0 bases and 2 bases respectively, with 9 bases between them. In DNA, the CDR3 is TGTGCCAGCAGCGTAGTAGGCGACCCCTACAATGAGCAGTTCTTC. Amino acid sequence: CASSVVGDPYNEQFF.

Regarding this clonotype: At one of its ends the junction is not consistent with the germline gene, which may arise from a read error. V gene TRBV4-1 combines with J gene TRBJ1-2, with 8 bases matching TRBD1. The CDR3 is 18 amino acids. The germline CDR1 and CDR2 sequences are MGHRA and YSYEKL. CDR3 in DNA: TGCGCCGGCAGCCAAGATCGAGGGACAGGAGTTGTTAGCTATGGCTACACCTTC. This translates into CAGSQDRGTGVVSYGYTF.

This clonotype was counted only a few times. The chain employs TRBV5-6 and TRBJ1-2; a weak D match, TRBD1 (6 bases). CDR3 length: 14 amino acids. Germline CDR1 reads SGHDT; CDR2 reads YYEEEE. The V end lost 0 bases, the J end lost 3 bases, and 9 bases lay between the germline ends. The CDR3 loop is CASSLATGYYGYTF. The CDR3 coding sequence is TGTGCCAGCAGCTTGGCTACAGGGTACTATGGCTACACCTTC.

This clonotype occurred a few times. The gene calls are TRBV29-1 and TRBJ2-1, with 10 bases fitting TRBD2. The CDR3 is made up of 14 amino acids. J was trimmed by 7 bases and V by 5 bases; bases with no gene match: 8. Germline V CDR1 and CDR2: SQVTM, ANQGSEA. This CDR3 is CSVLERGGTNEQFF. DNA of the CDR3: TGCAGCGTTCTCGAGCGGGGGGGAACGAATGAGCAGTTCTTC.

This clonotype was observed a handful of times. The chain employs TRBV7-2 and TRBJ1-2, with D possibly being TRBD1 (6 bases). In germline, CDR1 is SGHTA, CDR2 FQGNSA. Trimming took 5 bases from V and 7 from J, leaving 14 bases between them. This CDR3 comprises 13 residues. CDR3 amino acids: CASSASGGFGYTF. CDR3 nucleotide sequence: TGTGCCAGCAGCGCCTCGGGGGGCTTTGGCTACACCTTC.

The chain uses TRBV3-1 and TRBJ2-7; D gene uncertain. Germline values: CDR1 LGHDT, CDR2 YNNKEL (reference sequence). V shed 6 bases and J shed 6 bases, with 9 bases lying between them. There are 11 residues in the CDR3. Here the CDR3 reads CASRLGREQYF. The CDR3, as DNA: TGTGCCAGCAGACTCGGACGCGAGCAGTACTTC.

The table lists this clonotype with a few counts. V and J are TRBV7-2 and TRBJ1-2; the D is unclear. This CDR3 comprises 13 residues. Germline CDR1 SGHTA, CDR2 FQGNSA. V gave up 2 bases and J gave up 5 bases, with 9 bases separating them. In DNA, the CDR3 is TGTGCCAGCAGCTTACCCACGGTTTATGGCTACACCTTC. This gives the protein CASSLPTVYGYTF.

This chain connects TRBV7-2 to TRBJ1-1; D is unresolved. V shed 1 base and J shed 4 bases, with 10 bases lying between them. This CDR3 has 14 amino acids. The germline CDR1 and CDR2 sequences are SGHTA and FQGNSA. The CDR3 loop is CASSLVTDGTEAFF. The CDR3 coding sequence is TGTGCCAGCAGCTTAGTTACGGACGGCACTGAAGCTTTCTTT.

This clonotype was counted many times. The chain carries TRBV12-3 or TRBV12-4 and TRBJ1-6; 7 nucleotides line up with TRBD1. With V trimmed by 3 bases and J by 7 bases, 3 bases remained unmatched. The CDR3 totals 14 residues. This CDR3 is CASSFQGENSPLHF. The CDR3 coding sequence is TGTGCCAGCAGTTTTCAGGGGGAAAATTCACCCCTCCACTTT.

Notes on this clonotype: This may be a read error: a much more frequent sequence differs by one nucleotide. The chain joins TRBV7-2 to TRBJ1-2, with D tentatively TRBD1 (5 bases). V was clipped by 5 bases and J by 4 bases, with 11 bases between them. The CDR3 loop spans 13 amino acids. From germline, CDR1 is SGHTA and CDR2 FQGNSA. The CDR3 protein is CASSAFDSYGYTF. The CDR3 nucleotides read TGTGCCAGCAGCGCTTTCGACAGCTATGGCTACACCTTC.

This chain joins TRBV7-2 and TRBJ2-5, with 7 bases fitting TRBD1. V lost 5 bases and J lost 1; bases outside the gene matches: 7. This CDR3 contains 15 residues. CDR1 and CDR2 (germline): SGHTA, FQGNSA. Written as DNA, the CDR3 is TGTGCCAGCAGCACCCGACAGGGCACCCAAGAGACCCAGTACTTC. Amino acids: CASSTRQGTQETQYF.

The J gene is TRBJ2-3, the V gene TRBV29-1; D unresolved. Germline-derived CDR1 and CDR2 are SQVTM and ANQGSEA. V gave up 2 bases and J gave up 2 bases, with 11 bases separating them. This CDR3 contains 14 residues. CDR3 nucleotide sequence: TGCAGCGTTGAAAGAGACCCTAACACAGATACGCAGTATTTT. Translating gives CSVERDPNTDTQYF.

The rearrangement joins TRBV7-9 to TRBJ2-7, with a weak D call TRBD1 (6 bases). The CDR3 consists of 16 residues. V lost 2 bases and J 4 bases, leaving 18 bases between the germline ends. The germline CDR1 and CDR2 sequences are SEHNR and FQNEAQ (reference sequence). The CDR3 region has the DNA TGTGCCAGCAGCTTAACTACCGGGACAAGATTTTACGAGCAGTACTTC. Translated: CASSLTTGTRFYEQYF.